This T cell receptor (beta chain) comes out of a study of cytomegalovirus exposure and HLA in healthy donors. Across the study: Researchers previously reported finding roughly 120 million unique TCR beta sequences from roughly 180 million T cells. Whole-study results and caveats: A list of roughly 160 TCR beta chains associated with cytomegalovirus was given. Productive rates of about 87% or about 30% were seen for most TCR beta V segments in an earlier analysis.

Primers: 60 Vbeta forward and 13 Jbeta reverse. The table came from immunoSEQ multiplex PCR; TCRdb's copy has only in-frame clones and leaves some out. The sample consists of roughly 100,000 clones, around 15% of them appearing once. The table lists this clone with a few counts. Antigen unknown. The sequenced material came from PBMCs. The source is a female donor in good health and CMV-seronegative.

CDR3 bases: TGTGCCAGCAGGGGACAGTTCTACGAGCAGTACTTC. Its protein is CASRGQFYEQYF. V usage is TRBV28 and J usage is TRBJ2-7, with 7 bases that match TRBD1. The V segment lost 6 bases and the J segment 3 bases; nucleotides outside the gene matches: 2. The CDR3 covers 12 residues. CDR1 is MDHEN and CDR2 is SYDVKM in the germline V gene.